This record covers a single TCR beta chain. Its target is not known. PCR primers comprised 60 Vbeta and 13 Jbeta primers. The protocol was immunoSEQ multiplex PCR, while the TCRdb copy is restricted to in-frame clones and leaves out a portion. The sample holds around 150,000 clones, around 86% seen once. The data were taken from a study of cytomegalovirus exposure and HLA in healthy donors. In the study overall: The early release's HLA-typed donors yielded approximately 82 million unique TCRs. Overall study results and limits: As confirmed in vitro, a few CMV-associated chains were specific for CMV antigens. In a later analysis, a genetic analysis reported fewer productive-TCR N-insertions in an Asian-associated ancestry cluster than the cohort average.

Germline values: CDR1 SGDLS, CDR2 YYNGEE. With 4 bases removed from V and 3 bases from J, the gap between germline ends came to 15 bases. This CDR3 region has 15 residues. Sequencing was carried out using PBMCs. This chain uses TRBV9 with TRBJ2-3, with TRBD1 as a possible D gene (6 bases). The TCR originated in a woman between 45 and 60 years old in good health and CMV-seropositive. In DNA, the CDR3 is TGTGCCAGCAGCCGAGGGACAAGACCAACAGATACGCAGTATTTT. This gives the protein CASSRGTRPTDTQYF.